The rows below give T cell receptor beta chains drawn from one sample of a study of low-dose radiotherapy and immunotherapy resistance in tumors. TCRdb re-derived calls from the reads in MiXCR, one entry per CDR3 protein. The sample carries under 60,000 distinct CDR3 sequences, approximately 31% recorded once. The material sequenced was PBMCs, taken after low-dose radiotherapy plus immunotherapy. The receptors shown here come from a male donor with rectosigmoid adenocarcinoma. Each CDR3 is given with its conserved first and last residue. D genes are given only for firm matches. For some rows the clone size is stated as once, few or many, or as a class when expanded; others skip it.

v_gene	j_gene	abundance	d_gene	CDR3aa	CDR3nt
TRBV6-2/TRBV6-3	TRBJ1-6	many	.	CASSYSLQSPAALHF	TGTGCCAGCAGTTACTCGTTACAGTCGCCGGCGGCCCTCCACTTT
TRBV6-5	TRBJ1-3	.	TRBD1	CASWEGASSGNTIYF	TGTGCCAGCTGGGAGGGGGCCTCCTCTGGAAACACCATATATTTT
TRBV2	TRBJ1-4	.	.	CASSGRGSSEDEKLFF	TGTGCCAGCAGTGGGAGGGGGAGCAGTGAGGACGAAAAACTGTTTTTT
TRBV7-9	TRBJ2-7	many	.	CASSSGHSPYEQYF	TGTGCCAGCAGCTCGGGACATTCCCCCTACGAGCAGTACTTC
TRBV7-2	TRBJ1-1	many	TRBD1	CASSLTGGATEAFF	TGTGCCAGCAGCTTGACAGGGGGCGCGACTGAAGCTTTCTTT
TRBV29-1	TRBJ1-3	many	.	CSVGGGAFGNTIYF	TGCAGCGTGGGAGGCGGTGCATTCGGAAACACCATATATTTT
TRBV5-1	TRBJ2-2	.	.	CASSHDTGFANTGELFF	TGCGCCAGCAGCCACGACACAGGGTTTGCGAACACCGGGGAGCTGTTTTTT
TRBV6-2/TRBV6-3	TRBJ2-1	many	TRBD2	CASSSLPVTSGEYNEQFF	TGTGCCAGCAGTTCCCTCCCAGTGACTAGCGGGGAGTACAATGAGCAGTTCTTC
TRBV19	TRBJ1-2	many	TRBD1	CASSIPEDRRTSGYTF	TGTGCCAGTAGTATCCCGGAGGACAGGCGGACTTCGGGCTACACCTTC
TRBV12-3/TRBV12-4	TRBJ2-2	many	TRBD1	CASSWDSRTGELFF	TGTGCCAGCAGCTGGGACAGCCGGACCGGGGAGCTGTTTTTT
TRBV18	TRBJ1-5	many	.	CASSREVDSNQPQHF	TGTGCCAGCTCACGGGAGGTAGATAGCAATCAGCCCCAGCATTTT
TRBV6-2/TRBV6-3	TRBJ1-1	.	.	CASSYSWEGGTEAFF	TGTGCCAGCAGTTACTCTTGGGAAGGGGGCACTGAAGCTTTCTTT
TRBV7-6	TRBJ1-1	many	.	CASSLEVPDQNTEAFF	TGTGCCAGCAGCTTAGAAGTTCCGGACCAGAACACTGAAGCTTTCTTT
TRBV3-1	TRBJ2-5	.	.	CASSQGLVETQYF	TGTGCCAGCAGCCAAGGGCTAGTAGAGACCCAGTACTTC
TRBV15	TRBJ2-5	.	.	CATSREVDRQETQYF	TGTGCCACCAGCAGAGAGGTCGACAGACAAGAGACCCAGTACTTC
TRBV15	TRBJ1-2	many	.	CATSRRIGGDGYTF	TGTGCCACCAGCAGGAGAATCGGGGGGGATGGCTACACCTTC
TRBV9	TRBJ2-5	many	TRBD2	CASSVHSSGNLGETQYF	TGTGCCAGCAGCGTACACTCTAGCGGGAACTTGGGGGAGACCCAGTACTTC
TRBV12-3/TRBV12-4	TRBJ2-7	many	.	CASCLAGYYEQYF	TGTGCCAGCTGCCTGGCAGGGTACTACGAGCAGTACTTC
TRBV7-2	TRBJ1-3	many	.	CASSSRQGSGNTIYF	TGTGCCAGCAGTTCGAGGCAGGGGTCTGGAAACACCATATATTTT
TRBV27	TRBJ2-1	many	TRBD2	CASRPSGGASYNEQFF	TGTGCCAGCAGACCTAGCGGGGGGGCTTCCTACAATGAGCAGTTCTTC
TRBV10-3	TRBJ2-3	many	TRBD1	CAIRLSTTGSGTDTQYF	TGTGCCATCAGGCTGTCAACGACAGGGTCGGGCACAGATACGCAGTATTTT
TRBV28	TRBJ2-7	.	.	CASSIDSSYEQYF	TGTGCCAGCAGTATTGACAGCTCCTACGAGCAGTACTTC